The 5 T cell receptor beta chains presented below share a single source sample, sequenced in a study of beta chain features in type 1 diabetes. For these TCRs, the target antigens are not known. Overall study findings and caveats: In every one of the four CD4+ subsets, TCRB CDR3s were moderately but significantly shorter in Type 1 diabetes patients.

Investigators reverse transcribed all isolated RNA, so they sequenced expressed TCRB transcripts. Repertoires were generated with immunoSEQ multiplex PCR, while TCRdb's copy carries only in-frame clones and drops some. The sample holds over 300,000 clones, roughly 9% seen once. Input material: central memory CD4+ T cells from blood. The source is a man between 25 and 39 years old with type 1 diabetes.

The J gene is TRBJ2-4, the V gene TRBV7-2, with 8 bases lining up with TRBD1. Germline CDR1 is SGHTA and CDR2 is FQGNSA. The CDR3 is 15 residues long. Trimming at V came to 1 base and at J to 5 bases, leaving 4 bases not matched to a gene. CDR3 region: CASSLEGQGQNIQYF. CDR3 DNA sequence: TGTGCCAGCAGCTTAGAAGGACAGGGACAAAACATTCAGTACTTC. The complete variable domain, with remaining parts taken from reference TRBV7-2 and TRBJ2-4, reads GAGVSQSPSNKVTEKGKDVELRCDPISGHTALYWYRQSLGQGLEFLIYFQGNSAPDKSGLPSDRFSAERTGGSVSTLTIQRTQQEDSAVYLCASSLEGQGQNIQYFGAGTRLSVL.

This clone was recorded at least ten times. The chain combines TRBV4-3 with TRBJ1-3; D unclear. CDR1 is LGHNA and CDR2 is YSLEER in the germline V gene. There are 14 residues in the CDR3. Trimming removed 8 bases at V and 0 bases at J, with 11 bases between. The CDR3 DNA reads TGCGCCAGCTCACCCTCGAGCTCTGGAAACACCATATATTTT. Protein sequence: CASSPSSSGNTIYF.

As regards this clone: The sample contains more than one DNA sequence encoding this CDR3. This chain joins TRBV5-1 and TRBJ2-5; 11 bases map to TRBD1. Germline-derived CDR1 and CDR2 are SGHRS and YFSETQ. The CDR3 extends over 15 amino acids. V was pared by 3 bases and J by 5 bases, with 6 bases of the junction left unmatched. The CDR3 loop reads CASSSTGTGGETQYF. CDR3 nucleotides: TGCGCCAGCAGCTCCACCGGGACAGGGGGGGAGACCCAGTACTTC.

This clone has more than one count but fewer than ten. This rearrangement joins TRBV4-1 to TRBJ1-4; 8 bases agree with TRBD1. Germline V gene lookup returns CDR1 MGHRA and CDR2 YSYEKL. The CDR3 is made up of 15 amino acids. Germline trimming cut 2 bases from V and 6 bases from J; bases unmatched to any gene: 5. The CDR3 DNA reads TGCGCCAGCAGCCAACCGGGACAGGACCATGAAAAACTGTTTTTT. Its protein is CASSQPGQDHEKLFF.

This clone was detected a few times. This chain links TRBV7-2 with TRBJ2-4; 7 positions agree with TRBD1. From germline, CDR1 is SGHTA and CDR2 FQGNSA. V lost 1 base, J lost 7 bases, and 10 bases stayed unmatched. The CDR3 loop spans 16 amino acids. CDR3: CASSLGPDRAMNIQYF. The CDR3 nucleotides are TGTGCCAGCAGCTTAGGTCCCGACAGGGCGATGAACATTCAGTACTTC.